The clone carrying this T cell receptor beta chain is a singleton in its sample. Antigen specificity is unknown. The sample is drawn from a study of T cells in Graves' hyperthyroidism and ophthalmopathy. Notes on the study in general: In the analysis, a 13 V-J model separated ophthalmopathy from stable hyperthyroidism.

The TCR beta CDR3 regions underwent amplification using RNA transcripts as the source. The HTBI primer set drove a first-round RT-PCR of the TCR CDR3. One entry per CDR3 protein results from TCRdb running MiXCR on the multiplex PCR reads. The sample lists hundreds of thousands of distinct CDR3 sequences; 13% to 15% were seen once. This CDR3 has 13 residues. Germline CDR1 reads LGHNT; CDR2 reads FRNRAP. Trimming removed 5 bases at V and 7 bases at J, with 14 bases between. This TCR was sampled from a woman between 18 and 29 years old with Graves' hyperthyroidism. This sequence joins TRBV12-5 and TRBJ2-5; the D gene is possibly TRBD1 (6 bases). Sequencing was performed on blood. The CDR3 sequence: CASGLTGLRTQYF. The CDR3 bases are TGTGCTAGTGGTCTAACAGGGTTACGGACCCAGTACTTC.